Listed below are T cell receptor beta chains from one sample, sequenced in a study of blood T cell repertoires in COVID-19. Profiling relied on immunoSEQ multiplex PCR, and the TCRdb table lists in-frame clones only, not all of them. The sample records about 330,000 clones, about 92% being singletons. Specimen: PBMCs or T cells enriched from blood (not recorded which). The receptor set was obtained from a woman aged 30 to 39 who had recovered from COVID-19. The CDR3 runs from the conserved cysteine through the conserved F or W. D genes are given only for firm matches. Rows may omit the clone size; those that give it use once, few, many or a size class.

j_call clone_size d_call v_call cdr3_nt cdr3_aa
TRBJ2-5 . TRBD1 TRBV5-5 TGTGCCAGCAGCTCCAGGGGGTCCGGAGAGACCCAGTACTTC CASSSRGSGETQYF
TRBJ2-2 . . TRBV10-3 TGTGCCATCAGTGGTGGCACAACCTTTACCGGGGAGCTGTTTTTT CAISGGTTFTGELFF
TRBJ1-1 . . TRBV7-3 TGTGCCAGCAGCCTAACAATCTACACTGAAGCTTTCTTT CASSLTIYTEAFF
TRBJ1-5 . TRBD1 TRBV27 TGTGCCAGCAGCGGACAGGGGAATCAGCCCCAGCATTTT CASSGQGNQPQHF
TRBJ2-7 . . TRBV5-4 TGTGCCAGCGGACGTAACAGGGTCGAAGAGCAGTACTTC CASGRNRVEEQYF
TRBJ2-5 . TRBD2 TRBV4-2 TGTGCCAGCAGCCAAGTGGCGGGGGGGATTGAAGAGACCCAGTACTTC CASSQVAGGIEETQYF
TRBJ1-5 . TRBD1 TRBV28 TGTGCCAGCACCGAAACTCGGGGACAGGGGTATCAGCCCCAGCATTTT CASTETRGQGYQPQHF
TRBJ2-2 . . TRBV9 TGTGCCAGCAGCGTAGTAGTTTCCGGGGAGCTGTTTTTT CASSVVVSGELFF
TRBJ2-7 . . TRBV4-3 TGCGCCAGCAGCCAAGACTTTACCCCCGGGAACTACTACGAGCAGTACTTC CASSQDFTPGNYYEQYF
TRBJ2-2 . TRBD2 TRBV6-2/TRBV6-3 TGTGCCAGCAGTTACGGCGGGAGCGGCGGGGAGCTGTTTTTT CASSYGGSGGELFF
TRBJ1-5 . . TRBV19 TGTGCCAGTAGTATAGATCTGGGGCCGAATCAGCCCCAGCATTTT CASSIDLGPNQPQHF
TRBJ2-3 once . TRBV10-3 TGTGCCATCAAGAGGTCTAGCACAGATACGCAGTATTTT CAIKRSSTDTQYF
TRBJ1-1 . . TRBV3-1/TRBV3-2 TGTGCCAGCAGCCAAGCCGAAGGAGAAAATGAAGCTTTCTTT CASSQAEGENEAFF
TRBJ2-3 few TRBD2 TRBV6-6 TGTGCCAGCAGCGCCGGGACTAGCGACCGGACAGATACGCAGTATTTT CASSAGTSDRTDTQYF
TRBJ2-7 . . TRBV27 TGTGCCAGCCAGCCATCCGGGTCCTACGAGCAGTACTTC CASQPSGSYEQYF
TRBJ2-3 . . TRBV21-1 TGTGCCAGCAGCTATGGAAGTAGCGGCACAGATACGCAGTATTTT CASSYGSSGTDTQYF
TRBJ1-2 . . TRBV20-1 TGCAGTGCTAGTGGACAGAGCTATGGCTACACCTTC CSASGQSYGYTF
TRBJ2-1 . . TRBV7-2 TGTGCCAGCAGTAACAGGCTGATGAACGCGCCTGAGCAGTTCTTC CASSNRLMNAPEQFF
TRBJ2-7 few . TRBV6-6 TGTGCCAGCAGTTATCAGGGGCCTCCCTACGAGCAGTACTTC CASSYQGPPYEQYF
TRBJ2-3 . TRBD1 TRBV29-1 TGCAGCGTTGGTCGTATGGGACAGGGGGCTAGTACGCAGTATTTT CSVGRMGQGASTQYF
TRBJ2-2 once . TRBV5-1 TGCGCCAGCAGCTTGGCCGAGGGGGGGCCTCCCGGGGAGCTGTTTTTT CASSLAEGGPPGELFF
TRBJ1-1 . . TRBV6-1 TGTGCCAGCAGTGAAATTGCAGGCTCGGCTGAAGCTTTCTTT CASSEIAGSAEAFF
TRBJ1-6 . . TRBV7-8 TGTGCCAGCAGCTTAGTTCTCAAAAGGGGCTCCTATAATTCACCCCTCCACTTT CASSLVLKRGSYNSPLHF
TRBJ2-1 . TRBD2 TRBV7-2 TGTGCCAGCAGCTTAGGATTTGAAGCGGGAAGGGTGTTCTTC CASSLGFEAGRVFF
TRBJ1-3 . TRBD1 TRBV18 TGTGCCAGCTCAGGATCGACCGGGACAGGGTTTGGCACCATATATTTT CASSGSTGTGFGTIYF
TRBJ2-7 . TRBD2 TRBV3-1/TRBV3-2 TGTGCCAGCAGCCAAGGGTGGACTAGCGGGAGCTCCTACGAGCAGTACTTC CASSQGWTSGSSYEQYF
TRBJ2-7 . TRBD1 TRBV5-4 TGTGCCAGCAGCTTTCCGGGACAGGCGAGCTCCTACGAGCAGTACTTC CASSFPGQASSYEQYF
TRBJ2-4 . TRBD1 TRBV5-1 TGCGCCAGCAGCTTGATGCAGGGGGATGGTAACATTCAGTACTTC CASSLMQGDGNIQYF
TRBJ2-1 . . TRBV7-6 TGTGCCAGCAGCCCCCGGACTGGCGGGTCCTACAATGAGCAGTTCTTC CASSPRTGGSYNEQFF
TRBJ2-3 . TRBD1 TRBV28 TGTGCCAGCAGTTTGCTTACAGGGGGCCGTCGAACAGATACGCAGTATTTT CASSLLTGGRRTDTQYF